This is a list of T cell receptor beta chains from one sample in a study of spatial heterogeneity in lung cancer. MiXCR, run by TCRdb on the 5' RACE reads, gives a single entry per CDR3 protein. The profile shows approximately 70,000 distinct CDR3 sequences, over 7% of them singletons. The sequencing here drew on PBMCs, taken at follow-up. Source of these receptors: a female donor with early-stage non-small cell lung cancer. Each CDR3 is given with its conserved first and last residue. The D gene is left open where the match is weak. Clone size appears in some rows only: once, few, many, or a class for an expanded clone.

d_gene	v_gene	j_gene	abundance	CDR3nt	CDR3aa
.	TRBV28	TRBJ1-6	many	TGTGCCAGCAGTCCCTTAGGGGACCTCGTACAGAATTCACCCCTCCACTTT	CASSPLGDLVQNSPLHF
.	TRBV29-1	TRBJ2-7	many	TGCAGCGTCTTCGGGGTGGGGGGAGTGGAGGTTGAGCAGTACTTC	CSVFGVGGVEVEQYF
TRBD2	TRBV12-3/TRBV12-4	TRBJ2-7	many	TGTGCCAGCAGTTTAGCGGGGGGGGTTCGATACGAGCAGTACTTC	CASSLAGGVRYEQYF
.	TRBV11-2	TRBJ2-3	many	TGTGCCAGCAGCTTAGTTGGGGCTGATACGCAGTATTTT	CASSLVGADTQYF
.	TRBV5-1	TRBJ1-1	many	TGCGCCAGCAGCTTGGATTGGGGGTTGAACACTGAAGCTTTCTTT	CASSLDWGLNTEAFF
TRBD2	TRBV12-3/TRBV12-4	TRBJ2-3	.	TGTGCCAGCAGTAACAGCGGGACGGGCCCAGATACGCAGTATTTT	CASSNSGTGPDTQYF
.	TRBV4-2	TRBJ2-3	few	TGTGCCAGCAGCCAAACCCGGGGTCCTAGCACAGATACGCAGTATTTT	CASSQTRGPSTDTQYF
.	TRBV20-1	TRBJ1-5	few	TGCAGTGCTAGAACCCCCGGGAGCAATCAGCCCCAGCATTTT	CSARTPGSNQPQHF
.	TRBV29-1	TRBJ2-2	.	TGCAGCGTTCTACAGGTCCTAAACACCGGGGAGCTGTTTTTT	CSVLQVLNTGELFF
.	TRBV20-1	TRBJ1-5	few	TGCAGTGCAAAGTCTGGCGGGGGAGGTAATCAGCCCCAGCATTTT	CSAKSGGGGNQPQHF
.	TRBV2	TRBJ2-2	many	TGTGCCAGCAGCGCGGGACAGATGAACACCGGGGAGCTGTTTTTT	CASSAGQMNTGELFF
TRBD2	TRBV29-1	TRBJ2-7	.	TGCAGCGTTGACGCTAGCGGGAGTAACGAGCAGTACTTC	CSVDASGSNEQYF
TRBD2	TRBV5-5	TRBJ2-7	few	TGTGCCAGCAGCTTGGCCGTCGGGAGGTACGAGCAGTACTTC	CASSLAVGRYEQYF
.	TRBV19	TRBJ2-1	many	TGTGCCAGTAGTATTATGACGGCGTCGCTAGAGCAGTTCTTC	CASSIMTASLEQFF
TRBD2	TRBV6-5	TRBJ2-7	.	TGTGCCAGCAGTTCCGAGACTAGCGGGAGAGTATACGAGCAGTACTTC	CASSSETSGRVYEQYF
.	TRBV6-2/TRBV6-3	TRBJ2-7	many	TGTGCCAGCAGCTATTTGGGCGGGACCTACGAGCAGTACTTC	CASSYLGGTYEQYF
TRBD2	TRBV19	TRBJ2-1	many	TGTGCCAGTAGTATGAAAGCGGGGGGAACCTACAATGAGCAGTTCTTC	CASSMKAGGTYNEQFF
.	TRBV6-5	TRBJ1-2	.	TGTGCCAGCAGTCGGGAGGGAAGGGGCTACACCTTC	CASSREGRGYTF
.	TRBV18	TRBJ1-6	many	TGTGCCAGCTCCCGGGGGATTAATTCACCCCTCCACTTT	CASSRGINSPLHF
.	TRBV29-1	TRBJ1-2	.	TGCAGCGTTGAAGCCAGCGTATATGGCTACACCTTC	CSVEASVYGYTF
TRBD2	TRBV10-3	TRBJ2-1	medium-sized	TGTGCCATCAGCCCACTAGCGGGAGGGCCAAATGAGCAGTTCTTC	CAISPLAGGPNEQFF
TRBD2	TRBV20-1	TRBJ2-2	many	TGCAGTGCGGCATCTAGCGGGAGCGGCACCGGGGAGCTGTTTTTT	CSAASSGSGTGELFF
TRBD1	TRBV7-2	TRBJ2-1	many	TGTGCCAGCAGTGAGGGGGCCTTTAGCTCCTACAATGAGCAGTTCTTC	CASSEGAFSSYNEQFF
TRBD1	TRBV7-9	TRBJ2-1	many	TGTGCCAGCAGTGTTCAGGGGGCTCCGTTATACAATGAGCAGTTCTTC	CASSVQGAPLYNEQFF
.	TRBV24-1	TRBJ2-5	few	TGTGCCACCAGTGATTTAGAGGGGAAAGAGACCCAGTACTTC	CATSDLEGKETQYF
.	TRBV3-1	TRBJ1-5	many	TGTGCCAGCAGCCAAGACCCAAATCAGCCCCAGCATTTT	CASSQDPNQPQHF
.	TRBV11-1	TRBJ2-2	.	TGTGCCAGCAGCTTGGACCCGGCGGGCACCGGGGAGCTGTTTTTT	CASSLDPAGTGELFF
TRBD2	TRBV7-8	TRBJ2-5	.	TGTGCCAGCAGCCAACAGGGACTAGCTCAAGAGACCCAGAACTTC	CASSQQGLAQETQNF
TRBD2	TRBV7-9	TRBJ2-3	few	TGTGCCAGCAGCCCAGCTCCGGTGGCGGGAGCGGCTGATACGCAGTATTTT	CASSPAPVAGAADTQYF
.	TRBV6-6	TRBJ1-5	many	TGTGCCAGCAGTTACTCGAACCAGGCTGGAGGGCCCCAGCATTTT	CASSYSNQAGGPQHF
.	TRBV5-1	TRBJ1-1	.	TGCGCCAGCAGCCAAATACCAGGGGAGGTGAACACTGAAGCTTTCTTT	CASSQIPGEVNTEAFF
.	TRBV20-1	TRBJ1-6	many	TGCAGTGCTCTTCGGGCAATAACTTCACCCCTCCACTTT	CSALRAITSPLHF
.	TRBV7-9	TRBJ1-4	many	TGTGCCAGCAGCGAAGCGACAGGAGGCCAACTCTTAACTAATGAAAAACTGTTTTTT	CASSEATGGQLLTNEKLFF
.	TRBV5-1	TRBJ2-3	few	TGCGCCAGCAGCTTGGATCGGCAGGGCCTAAGTACGCAGTATTTT	CASSLDRQGLSTQYF
.	TRBV2	TRBJ1-5	.	TGTGCCAGCGGTTCTAGGGAATGGAATCAGCCCCAGCATTTT	CASGSREWNQPQHF
TRBD2	TRBV7-2	TRBJ2-1	few	TGTGCCAGCAGCTTAGGCCTCAGGGCGGGAGGGTACAATGAGCAGTTCTTC	CASSLGLRAGGYNEQFF
TRBD2	TRBV19	TRBJ2-5	many	TGTGCCAGCAGGGTGGGGGGGACGGAGACCCAGTACTTC	CASRVGGTETQYF
TRBD1	TRBV2	TRBJ2-1	many	TGTGCCAGCAGCCGGGGACAGGGTAGGAATGAGCAGTTCTTC	CASSRGQGRNEQFF
TRBD2	TRBV3-1	TRBJ2-1	many	TGTGCCAGCAGCCAAGTCCGTGGACTAGCGGGGCACAATGAGCAGTTCTTC	CASSQVRGLAGHNEQFF
.	TRBV6-2/TRBV6-3	TRBJ2-3	.	TGTGCCAGCAGCCGGCCGGGACTCAGCACAGATACGCAGTATTTT	CASSRPGLSTDTQYF
TRBD2	TRBV5-1	TRBJ2-7	.	TGCGCCAGCAGCTTGGCGGCTAGCGGACCCTACGAGCAGTACTTC	CASSLAASGPYEQYF
TRBD1	TRBV24-1	TRBJ2-1	many	TGTGCCACCAGTGATCGGCACAGGGGACAAACGGGGAACAATGAGCAGTTCTTC	CATSDRHRGQTGNNEQFF
.	TRBV29-1	TRBJ1-2	.	TGCAGCGATCAGGGATTGCGTGGCAACACCTTC	CSDQGLRGNTF
TRBD2	TRBV5-1	TRBJ2-2	many	TGCGCCAGCAGACTAGCGGGAAACACCGGGGAGCTGTTTTTT	CASRLAGNTGELFF
.	TRBV12-3/TRBV12-4	TRBJ2-5	few	TGTGCCAGCAGTCCCCGACTACCGGAACAAGAGACCCAGTACTTC	CASSPRLPEQETQYF